Detailed here is one TCR beta chain. TCRdb keeps only in-frame clones here, not all; method: immunoSEQ multiplex PCR. The table records fewer than 35,000 clones, 85% of them present only once. The V gene end was trimmed by 8 bases and the J gene end by 1 base; junction bases not matched to a gene: 2. The CDR3 runs to 13 residues. The V gene's germline CDR1 is MNHEY and CDR2 SVGAGI. The source of the sample is a study of cytotoxic CD8 clonotypes in ibrutinib-treated CLL. The sample here was PBMCs, taken after 24 months of ibrutinib treatment. V is TRBV6-5 and J is TRBJ2-5; 9 positions agree with TRBD2. The sequence was obtained from a human donor with chronic lymphocytic leukemia. DNA of the CDR3: TGTGCCAGCGGTAGCGGGGGCCAAGAGACCCAGTACTTC. Its translation is CASGSGGQETQYF.